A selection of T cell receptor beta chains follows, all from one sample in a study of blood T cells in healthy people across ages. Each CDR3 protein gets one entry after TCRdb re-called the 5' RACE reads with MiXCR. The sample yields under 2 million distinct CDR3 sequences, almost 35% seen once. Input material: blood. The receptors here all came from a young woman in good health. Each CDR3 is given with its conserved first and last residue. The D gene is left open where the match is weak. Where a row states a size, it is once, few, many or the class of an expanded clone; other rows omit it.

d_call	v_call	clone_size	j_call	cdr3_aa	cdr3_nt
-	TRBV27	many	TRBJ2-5	CASSLQSGGRETQYF	TGTGCCAGCAGTCTCCAGAGTGGGGGCAGGGAGACCCAGTACTTC
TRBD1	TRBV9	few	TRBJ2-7	CASSVGAQGAYHEQYF	TGTGCCAGCAGCGTAGGGGCCCAGGGGGCTTACCACGAGCAGTACTTC
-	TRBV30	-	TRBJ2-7	CAWSQGTYEQYF	TGTGCCTGGAGTCAGGGGACTTACGAGCAGTACTTC
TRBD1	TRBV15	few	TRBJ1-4	CATSGQGGHEKLFF	TGTGCCACCAGCGGCCAGGGGGGACATGAAAAACTGTTTTTT
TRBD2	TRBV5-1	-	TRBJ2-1	CASSSGLEGGGEQFF	TGCGCCAGCAGCTCGGGACTAGAAGGGGGTGGTGAGCAGTTCTTC
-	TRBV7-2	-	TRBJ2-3	CASSKPRGHTDTQYF	TGTGCCAGCAGCAAACCTAGGGGACACACAGATACGCAGTATTTT
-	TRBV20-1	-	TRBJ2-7	CSAAGPLRVVGATYEQYF	TGCAGTGCTGCTGGGCCGCTCAGAGTGGTTGGGGCAACCTACGAGCAGTACTTC
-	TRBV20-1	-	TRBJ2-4	CSASQGSKNIRYF	TGCAGTGCTAGTCAGGGGTCCAAAAACATTCGGTACTTC
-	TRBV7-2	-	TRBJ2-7	CASSLKPERLAYEQYF	TGTGCCAGCAGCTTAAAGCCGGAGAGACTCGCGTACGAGCAGTACTTC
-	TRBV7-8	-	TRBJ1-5	CASSFRGRESQPQHF	TGTGCCAGCAGCTTCAGGGGCAGGGAGAGTCAGCCCCAGCATTTT
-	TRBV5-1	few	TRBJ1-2	CASRVAGDYGYTF	TGCGCCAGCAGAGTCGCAGGGGATTACGGCTACACCTTC
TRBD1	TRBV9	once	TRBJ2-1	CASSPATGGLWEQFF	TGCGCCAGCAGCCCAGCGACAGGGGGGTTATGGGAGCAGTTCTTC
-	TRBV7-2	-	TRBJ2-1	CASIPRRSYNEQFF	TGTGCCAGCATCCCCCGACGGAGTTACAATGAGCAGTTCTTC
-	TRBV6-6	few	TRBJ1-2	CASSYPGTDFSYGYTF	TGTGCCAGCAGTTACCCTGGGACGGACTTTAGCTATGGCTACACCTTC
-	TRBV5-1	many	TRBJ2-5	CASSLTAGAETQYF	TGCGCCAGCAGCTTGACAGCCGGTGCAGAGACCCAGTACTTC
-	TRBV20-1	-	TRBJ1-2	CCASPGVNYGYTF	TGCTGTGCTAGCCCAGGGGTAAACTATGGCTACACCTTC
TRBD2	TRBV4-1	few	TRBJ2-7	CASSERTSGSLSYEQYF	TGCGCCAGCAGCGAACGGACTAGCGGGAGTCTTTCCTACGAGCAGTACTTC
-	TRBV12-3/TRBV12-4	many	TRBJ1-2	CASSLGLGYTF	TGTGCCAGCAGTTTAGGGTTGGGCTACACCTTC
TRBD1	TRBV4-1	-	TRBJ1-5	CASSQDRVQGYRPQHF	TGCGCCAGCAGCCAAGATAGAGTACAGGGGTATCGGCCCCAGCATTTT
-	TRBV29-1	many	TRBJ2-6	CSVGGTQTGANVLTF	TGCAGCGTTGGGGGGACGCAGACTGGGGCCAACGTCCTGACTTTC
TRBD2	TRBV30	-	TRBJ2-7	CAWRGGPGEQYF	TGTGCCTGGAGGGGAGGGCCTGGCGAGCAGTACTTC
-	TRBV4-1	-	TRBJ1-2	CASSQDGTPVVNYGYTF	TGCGCCAGCAGCCAAGATGGGACACCGGTTGTTAACTATGGCTACACCTTC
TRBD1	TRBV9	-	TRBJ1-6	CASDPGQSNSPLHF	TGTGCCAGCGACCCGGGACAGAGTAATTCACCCCTCCACTTT
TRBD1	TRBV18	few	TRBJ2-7	CASSPPQTGTGFSEQYF	TGTGCCAGCTCACCACCGCAAACCGGGACAGGGTTTTCCGAGCAGTACTTC
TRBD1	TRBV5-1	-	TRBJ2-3	CASSLQGEVADTQYF	TGCGCCAGCAGCTTACAGGGGGAGGTAGCAGATACGCAGTATTTT
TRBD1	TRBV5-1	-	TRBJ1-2	CASSLTDRDNYGYTF	TGCGCCAGCAGCTTGACCGACAGGGATAACTATGGCTACACCTTC
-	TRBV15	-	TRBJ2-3	CATSRDAGPDTQYF	TGTGCCACCAGCAGAGATGCGGGTCCAGATACGCAGTATTTT
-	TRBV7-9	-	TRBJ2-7	CASSLTLGEYEQYF	TGTGCCAGCAGCTTAACACTGGGGGAGTACGAGCAGTACTTC
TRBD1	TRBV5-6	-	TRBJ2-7	CASSRRQGEQYF	TGTGCCAGCAGCCGACGACAGGGCGAGCAGTACTTC
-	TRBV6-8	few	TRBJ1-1	CASPALRTPNTEAFF	TGTGCCAGCCCCGCCCTTAGGACTCCCAACACTGAAGCTTTCTTT
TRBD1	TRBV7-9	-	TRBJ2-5	CASSYRTSGQEETQYF	TGTGCCAGCAGCTACCGAACTTCGGGACAGGAAGAGACCCAGTACTTC
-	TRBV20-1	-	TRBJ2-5	CSARTMGIAKTQEAQYF	TGCAGTGCTAGAACGATGGGAATAGCGAAGACTCAAGAGGCCCAGTACTTC
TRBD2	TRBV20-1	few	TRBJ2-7	CSGGSGGAGRYEQYF	TGCAGTGGCGGGAGCGGGGGGGCAGGAAGGTACGAGCAGTACTTC
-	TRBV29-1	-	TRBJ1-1	CSVDETGANTEAFF	TGCAGCGTTGATGAGACAGGAGCGAACACTGAAGCTTTCTTT
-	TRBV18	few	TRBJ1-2	CASSPPGQTNYGYTF	TGTGCCAGCTCACCACCTGGGCAGACTAACTATGGCTACACCTTC
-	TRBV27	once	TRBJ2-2	CASSLSFGAGELFF	TGTGCCAGCAGTTTAAGTTTTGGGGCCGGGGAGCTGTTTTTT
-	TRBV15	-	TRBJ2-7	CATSNPGTGIYEQYF	TGTGCCACCAGCAACCCCGGAACTGGGATCTACGAGCAGTACTTC
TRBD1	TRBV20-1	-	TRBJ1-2	CSARALRGQDGYTF	TGCAGTGCTAGAGCCCTCCGGGGACAGGATGGCTACACCTTC
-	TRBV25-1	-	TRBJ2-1	CASAQHRQFF	TGTGCCAGCGCCCAGCACCGGCAGTTCTTC
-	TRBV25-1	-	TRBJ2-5	CASSEKGGGQETQYF	TGTGCCAGCAGTGAAAAAGGTGGGGGCCAAGAGACCCAGTACTTC
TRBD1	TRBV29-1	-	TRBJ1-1	CSVEVGTGGFSEAFF	TGCAGCGTTGAAGTCGGGACAGGGGGCTTCTCTGAAGCTTTCTTT
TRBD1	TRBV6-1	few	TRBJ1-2	CASSIRDRANYGYTF	TGTGCCAGCAGTATCCGGGACAGGGCCAACTATGGCTACACCTTC
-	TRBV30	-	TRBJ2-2	CAWSDLPGELFF	TGTGCCTGGAGTGACCTGCCCGGGGAGCTGTTTTTT
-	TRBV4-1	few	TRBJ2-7	CASSQAKAGLGYEQYF	TGCGCCAGCAGCCAGGCGAAGGCGGGGCTCGGCTACGAGCAGTACTTC
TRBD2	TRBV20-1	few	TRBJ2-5	CSARDPLKRGALQETQYF	TGCAGTGCTAGAGATCCTCTCAAGCGGGGGGCTCTCCAAGAGACCCAGTACTTC
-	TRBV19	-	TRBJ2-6	CASNGGANVLTF	TGTGCCAGTAATGGGGGGGCCAACGTCCTGACTTTC
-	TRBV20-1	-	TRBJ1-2	CSAPKTGSYGYTF	TGCAGTGCTCCTAAGACAGGCTCCTATGGCTACACCTTC
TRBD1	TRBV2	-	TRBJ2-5	CASGQGAKYF	TGTGCCAGCGGACAGGGGGCTAAGTACTTC
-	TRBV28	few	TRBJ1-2	CASSYRTIDGYTF	TGTGCCAGCAGTTACCGGACGATTGATGGCTACACCTTC
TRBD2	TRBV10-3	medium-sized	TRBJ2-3	CAISESGGGQDTQYF	TGTGCCATCAGTGAATCCGGGGGGGGACAAGATACGCAGTATTTT
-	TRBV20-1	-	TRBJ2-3	CSAALRQDFPPDTQYF	TGCAGTGCCGCACTCCGGCAGGACTTCCCACCTGATACGCAGTATTTT
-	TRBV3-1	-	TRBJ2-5	CASSQGPETQYF	TGTGCCAGCAGCCAGGGGCCAGAGACCCAGTACTTC